This entry lists 5 T cell receptor beta chains sequenced from one sample in a study of T cell repertoires in cytomegalovirus infection. TCRdb reanalysed the reads using MiXCR and keeps one entry per CDR3 protein. The data contain roughly 230,000 distinct CDR3 sequences, approximately 13% of them singletons. Specimen: PBMCs. These receptors all come from a human donor in good health (CMV status not recorded). Some clones in this sample may be carry-over from other donors' samples.

The CDR3 loop is CASSQASVQGELFF. In DNA form, the CDR3 reads TGTGCCAGCAGCCAAGCTTCGGTACAGGGGGAGCTGTTTTTT. V gene TRBV5-6 combines with J gene TRBJ2-2; D call uncertain. The CDR3 has 14 amino acids. Trimming took off 4 bases at V and 8 bases at J, with 15 bases between the two ends. Germline CDR1 and CDR2: SGHDT and YYEEEE.

This clonotype was seen many times. The chain joins TRBV28 to TRBJ2-3; D is possibly TRBD2 (7 bases). CDR1 is MDHEN and CDR2 is SYDVKM in the germline V gene. Trimming took 4 bases from V and 4 from J, leaving 21 bases between them. The CDR3 loop spans 17 amino acids. CDR3 sequence reads: CASSSLTGGRGADTQYF. DNA of the CDR3: TGTGCCAGCAGTTCCCTCACGGGGGGCCGGGGGGCAGATACGCAGTATTTT.

This clonotype was seen ten or more times. The chain has TRBV11-2 and TRBJ2-5; D gene ambiguous. With 0 bases removed from V and 3 bases from J, the gap between germline ends came to 20 bases. The CDR3 length is 18 residues. CDR1 and CDR2 (germline): SGHAT, FQNNGV. The CDR3 bases are TGTGCCAGCAGCTTAGAAGCAGTAGAAAACCCCTTCAAAGAGACCCAGTACTTC. Its protein product is CASSLEAVENPFKETQYF. The full variable domain, rest sourced from reference TRBV11-2 and TRBJ2-5, is EAGVAQSPRYKIIEKRQSVAFWCNPISGHATLYWYQQILGQGPKLLIQFQNNGVVDDSQLPKDRFSAERLKGVDSTLKIQPAKLEDSAVYLCASSLEAVENPFKETQYFGPGTRLLVL.

The chain couples TRBV15 to TRBJ1-4; the D gene is possibly TRBD1 (6 bases). V was shortened by 5 bases and J by 3 bases, with 19 bases between the two germline ends. The CDR3 is 17 amino acids. Germline assignment: CDR1 LNHNV and CDR2 YYDKDF (reference sequence). This chain's CDR3 is CATSGPFPGASNEKLFF. The CDR3 nucleotides are TGTGCCACCAGCGGACCCTTTCCAGGGGCGTCTAATGAAAAACTGTTTTTT.

This clonotype was found many times. The J gene is TRBJ2-1, the V gene TRBV5-4, with 11 bases fitting TRBD2. The CDR3 runs 15 residues. Germline V gene sequence: CDR1 SGHNT, CDR2 YYREEE (reference sequence). V gave up 5 bases and J gave up 5 bases; unmatched junction bases: 6. The DNA of the CDR3 is TGTGCCAGCAGGGTTAGCGGGAGGGCTGACAATGAGCAGTTCTTC. Amino acid sequence: CASRVSGRADNEQFF.